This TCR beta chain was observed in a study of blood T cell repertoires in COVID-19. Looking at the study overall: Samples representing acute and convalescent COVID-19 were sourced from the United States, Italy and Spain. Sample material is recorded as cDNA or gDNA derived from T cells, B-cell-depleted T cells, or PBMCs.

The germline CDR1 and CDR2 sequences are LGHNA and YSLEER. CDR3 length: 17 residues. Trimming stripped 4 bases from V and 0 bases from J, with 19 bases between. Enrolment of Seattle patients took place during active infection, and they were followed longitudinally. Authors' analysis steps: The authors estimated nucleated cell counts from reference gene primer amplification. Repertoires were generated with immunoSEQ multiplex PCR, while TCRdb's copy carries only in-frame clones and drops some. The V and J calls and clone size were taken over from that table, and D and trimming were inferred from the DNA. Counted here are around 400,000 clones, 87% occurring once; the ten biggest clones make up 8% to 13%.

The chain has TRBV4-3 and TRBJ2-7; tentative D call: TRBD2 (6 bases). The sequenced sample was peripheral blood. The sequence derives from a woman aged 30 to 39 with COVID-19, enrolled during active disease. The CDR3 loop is CASSRAIMEGPSYEQYF. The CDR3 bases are TGCGCCAGCAGCCGCGCGATTATGGAGGGACCCTCCTACGAGCAGTACTTC.